The clone carrying this T cell receptor beta chain came up a few times. Its cognate antigen is unknown. A read error may explain this, as a much larger clone is one base away. A single record per CDR3 protein comes from TCRdb applying MiXCR to the PCR reads. Of over 550,000 distinct CDR3 sequences detected, approximately 24% appear once; the ten largest clones hold 0.78%. After removal of 10 bases from V and 4 bases from J, the junction contained 8 bases not matched to a gene. CDR3 size: 13 residues. The germline V gene encodes CDR1 SGDLS and CDR2 YYNGEE. The record originates from a study of molecular identifiers for immune sequencing clone quantification. Overall study findings and caveats: Single-cell amounts of spiked Jurkat TCR RNA were reportedly detectable among about a million naive cells. The sizes of highly expanded clones could be underestimated when identical TCR molecules share a barcode.

Specimen: naive CD8+ T cells from blood, with Jurkat cell RNA spiked in. Documented subset: FACS-sorted CD8+CD4-CCR7+CD45RA+ naive T cells. The TCR sequence derives from a human donor in good health. Some libraries in this study had Jurkat cell RNA spiked in. The gene calls are TRBV9 and TRBJ2-3; 8 nucleotides line up with TRBD2. The CDR3 DNA is TGTGCCTGCACCGGGGGGGCCGCAGATACGCAGTATTTT. Its protein is CACTGGAADTQYF. Using reference TRBV9 and TRBJ2-3 for the parts outside the CDR3, the full variable domain is DSGVTQTPKHLITATGQRVTLRCSPRSGDLSVYWYQQSLDQGLQFLIQYYNGEERAKGNILERFSAQQFPDLHSELNLSSLELGDSALYFCACTGGAADTQYFGPGTRLTVL.